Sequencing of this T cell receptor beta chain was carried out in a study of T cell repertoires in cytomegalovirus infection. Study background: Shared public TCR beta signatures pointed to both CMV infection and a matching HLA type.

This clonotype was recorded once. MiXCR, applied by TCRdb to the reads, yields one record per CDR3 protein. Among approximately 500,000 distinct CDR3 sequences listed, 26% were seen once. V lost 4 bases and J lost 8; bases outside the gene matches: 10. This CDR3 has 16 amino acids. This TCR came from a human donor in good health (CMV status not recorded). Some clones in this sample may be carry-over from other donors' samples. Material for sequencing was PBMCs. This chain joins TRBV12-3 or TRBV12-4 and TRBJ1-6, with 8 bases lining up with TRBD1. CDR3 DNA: TGTGCCAGCAGTTCGCTTCGGACAGGGACTTATTCACCCCTCCACTTT. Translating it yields CASSSLRTGTYSPLHF.